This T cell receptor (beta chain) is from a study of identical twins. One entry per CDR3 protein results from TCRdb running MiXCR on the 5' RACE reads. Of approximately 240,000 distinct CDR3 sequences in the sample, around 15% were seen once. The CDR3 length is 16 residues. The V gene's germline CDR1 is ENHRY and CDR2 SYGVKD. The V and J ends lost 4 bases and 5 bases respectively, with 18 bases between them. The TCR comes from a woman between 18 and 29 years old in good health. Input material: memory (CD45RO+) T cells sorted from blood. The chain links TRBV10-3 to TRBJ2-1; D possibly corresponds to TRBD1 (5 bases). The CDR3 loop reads CAISALQVASDNEQFF. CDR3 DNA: TGTGCCATCAGTGCCCTACAGGTCGCAAGTGACAATGAGCAGTTCTTC.